These 6 T cell receptor beta chains originate from one sample sequenced in a study of shared clonotypes between healthy human individuals. Naivety among CD8 cells was defined by CD45RO negativity and positive CCR7 selection, thereby excluding terminally differentiated effector memory CD45RA+ cells. Some clones are missing from TCRdb's copy, which holds only in-frame ones; the method was immunoSEQ multiplex PCR. The table records about 1.9 million clones, 93% of them present only once. What was sequenced was naive CD8+ T cells from PBMCs. The receptors stem from a man aged 18 to 30 in good health. Some clones in this sample may be carry-over from other donors' samples.

The V and J genes are TRBV5-1 and TRBJ2-3; 11 bases are a match to TRBD2. Germline CDR1 reads SGHRS; CDR2 reads YFSETQ. CDR3 length: 16 residues. J lost 4 bases, V lost 4 bases, and 8 bases had no gene match. The CDR3 reads CASSRGLAGSADTQYF. CDR3 sequence (DNA): TGCGCCAGCAGCAGAGGACTAGCGGGTTCCGCAGATACGCAGTATTTT. Filled out from reference TRBV5-1 and TRBJ2-3, the complete variable domain reads KAGVTQTPRYLIKTRGQQVTLSCSPISGHRSVSWYQQTPGQGLQFLFEYFSETQRNKGNFPGRFSGRQFSNSRSEMNVSTLELGDSALYLCASSRGLAGSADTQYFGPGTRLTVL.

The gene calls are TRBV19 and TRBJ1-1, with D possibly being TRBD1 (5 bases). CDR1 and CDR2 from the germline V gene are LNHDA and SQIVND (reference sequence). The CDR3 is 14 amino acids. V was cut by 2 bases and J by 4 bases, with 11 bases left in between. The CDR3 protein is CASSITGLGTEAFF. The DNA of the CDR3 is TGTGCCAGTAGTATAACGGGGCTTGGCACTGAAGCTTTCTTT.

The V gene is TRBV2, the J gene TRBJ2-5; 10 bases fit TRBD2. Per the germline V gene, CDR1 is SNHLY and CDR2 is FYNNEI. The V gene end was trimmed by 7 bases and the J gene end by 5 bases; junction bases not matched to a gene: 7. The CDR3 runs to 14 residues. DNA for the CDR3: TGTGCCAGCAAACTCACAGCGGGGGGGGAGACCCAGTACTTC. It translates to CASKLTAGGETQYF. The variable domain in full, with the rest retrieved from reference TRBV2 and TRBJ2-5, is EPEVTQTPSHQVTQMGQEVILRCVPISNHLYFYWYRQILGQKVEFLVSFYNNEISEKSEIFDDQFSVERPDGSNFTLKIRSTKLEDSAMYFCASKLTAGGETQYFGPGTRLLVL.

The V gene is TRBV6-6, the J gene TRBJ1-2; D unresolved. Germline-derived CDR1 and CDR2 are MNHNY and SVGAGI (reference sequence). V was trimmed by 6 bases and J by 8 bases, leaving 7 bases between them. This CDR3 region has 10 residues. For the CDR3, the DNA is TGTGCCAGCAGGTCGGGGGGCTACACCTTC. Its protein product is CASRSGGYTF.

This clone occurred once. The chain is built from TRBV25-1 and TRBJ1-5; 8 bases fit TRBD1. The CDR3 spans 14 residues. The V and J ends lost 10 bases and 3 bases, in that order; junction bases with no gene match: 8. Germline V gene lookup returns CDR1 MGHDK and CDR2 SYGVNS. This CDR3 is CATQGQEDNQPQHF. The CDR3 coding sequence is TGTGCCACCCAGGGACAGGAGGACAATCAGCCCCAGCATTTT. Supplemented by reference TRBV25-1 and TRBJ1-5, the full variable domain reads EADIYQTPRYLVIGTGKKITLECSQTMGHDKMYWYQQDPGMELHLIHYSYGVNSTEKGDLSSESTVSRIRTEHFPLTLESARPSHTSQYLCATQGQEDNQPQHFGDGTRLSIL.

The table lists this clone with a count of one. The V call is TRBV28, the J call TRBJ1-1, with D maybe TRBD1 (6 bases). V was cut by 5 bases and J by 1 base, with 14 bases left in between. The CDR3 is made up of 15 amino acids. From germline, CDR1 is MDHEN and CDR2 SYDVKM. CDR3 in DNA: TGTGCCAGCAGTCTCCGGGGACACCCGAACACTGAAGCTTTCTTT. Translating gives CASSLRGHPNTEAFF.